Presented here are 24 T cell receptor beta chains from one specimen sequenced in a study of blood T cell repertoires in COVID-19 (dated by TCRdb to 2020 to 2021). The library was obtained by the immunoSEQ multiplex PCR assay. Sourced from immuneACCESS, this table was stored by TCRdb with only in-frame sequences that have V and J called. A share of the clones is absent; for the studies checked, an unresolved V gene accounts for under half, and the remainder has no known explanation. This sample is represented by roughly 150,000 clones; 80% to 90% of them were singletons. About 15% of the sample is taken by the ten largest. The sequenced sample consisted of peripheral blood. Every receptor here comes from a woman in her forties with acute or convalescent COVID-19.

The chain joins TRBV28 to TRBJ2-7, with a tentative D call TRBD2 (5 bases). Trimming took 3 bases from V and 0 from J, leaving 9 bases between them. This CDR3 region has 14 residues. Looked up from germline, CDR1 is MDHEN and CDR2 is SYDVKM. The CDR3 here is CASSFTGNSYEQYF. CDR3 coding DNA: TGTGCCAGCAGTTTTACGGGGAACTCCTACGAGCAGTACTTC.

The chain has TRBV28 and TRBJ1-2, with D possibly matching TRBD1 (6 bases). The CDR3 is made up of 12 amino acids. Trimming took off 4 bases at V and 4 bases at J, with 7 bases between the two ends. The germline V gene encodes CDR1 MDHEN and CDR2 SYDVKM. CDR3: CASSSGAYGYTF. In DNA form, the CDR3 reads TGTGCCAGCAGTTCAGGGGCCTATGGCTACACCTTC.

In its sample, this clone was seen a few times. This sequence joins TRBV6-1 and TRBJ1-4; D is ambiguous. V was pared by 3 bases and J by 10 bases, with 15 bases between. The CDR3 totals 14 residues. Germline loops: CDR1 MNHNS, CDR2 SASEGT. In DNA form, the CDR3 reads TGTGCCAGCAGTGATAGGCAGGATTTTGGAAAACTGTTTTTT. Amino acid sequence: CASSDRQDFGKLFF.

The CDR3 here is CASSKASGAYNEQFF. The CDR3 DNA sequence: TGTGCCAGCAGCAAAGCTAGCGGGGCCTACAATGAGCAGTTCTTC. J is TRBJ2-1 and V is TRBV21-1; the tabulated D call, TRBD2, remains unverified against the DNA. TRBV21-1 is tagged as a pseudogene. This CDR3 is 15 amino acids long.

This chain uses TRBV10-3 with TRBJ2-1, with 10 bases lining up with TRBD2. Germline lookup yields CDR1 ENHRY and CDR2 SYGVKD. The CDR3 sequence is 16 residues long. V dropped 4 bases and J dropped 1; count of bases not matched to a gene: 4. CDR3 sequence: CAISASSGGSYNEQFF. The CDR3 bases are TGTGCCATCAGTGCTTCTAGCGGGGGTTCCTACAATGAGCAGTTCTTC.

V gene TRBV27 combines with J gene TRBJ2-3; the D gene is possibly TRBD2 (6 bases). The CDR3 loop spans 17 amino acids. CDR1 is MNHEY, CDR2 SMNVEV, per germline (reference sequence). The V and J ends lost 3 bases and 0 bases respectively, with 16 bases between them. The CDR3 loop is CASSFNGGTASTDTQYF. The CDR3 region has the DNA TGTGCCAGCAGTTTTAACGGCGGGACGGCTAGCACAGATACGCAGTATTTT.

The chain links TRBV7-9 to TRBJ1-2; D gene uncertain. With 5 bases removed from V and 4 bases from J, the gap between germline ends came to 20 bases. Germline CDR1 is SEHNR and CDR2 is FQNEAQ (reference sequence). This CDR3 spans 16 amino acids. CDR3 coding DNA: TGTGCCAGCAGCCCGGATTCCATCAGGTCCTCCTATGGCTACACCTTC. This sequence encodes CASSPDSIRSSYGYTF.

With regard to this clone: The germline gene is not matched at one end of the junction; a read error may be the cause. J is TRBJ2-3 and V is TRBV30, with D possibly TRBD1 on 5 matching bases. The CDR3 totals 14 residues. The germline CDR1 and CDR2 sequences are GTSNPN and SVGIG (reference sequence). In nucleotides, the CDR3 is TGTGCCTGGAGTTCGGACACCCGCACAGATAGGCAGTATTTT. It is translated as CAWSSDTRTDRQYF.

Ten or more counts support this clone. CDR3 coding DNA: TGTGCCAGCAGCTTGATTCAGGATCCCTACGAGCAGTACTTC. It specifies CASSLIQDPYEQYF. The V gene is TRBV5-4, the J gene TRBJ2-7; D not resolved. V was trimmed by 1 base and J by 2 bases, leaving 10 bases between them. This CDR3 is 14 amino acids long. Germline CDR1 reads SGHNT; CDR2 reads YYREEE (reference sequence). Full variable domain (missing parts from reference TRBV5-4 and TRBJ2-7): ETGVTQSPTHLIKTRGQQVTLRCSSQSGHNTVSWYQQALGQGPQFIFQYYREEENGRGNFPPRFSGLQFPNYSSELNVNALELDDSALYLCASSLIQDPYEQYFGPGTRLTVT.

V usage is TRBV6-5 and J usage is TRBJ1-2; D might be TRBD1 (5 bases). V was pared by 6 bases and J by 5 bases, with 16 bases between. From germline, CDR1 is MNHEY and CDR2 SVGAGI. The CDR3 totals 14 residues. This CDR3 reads CASSDGHLGYGYTF. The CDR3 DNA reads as TGTGCCAGCAGCGATGGACACCTAGGGTATGGCTACACCTTC.

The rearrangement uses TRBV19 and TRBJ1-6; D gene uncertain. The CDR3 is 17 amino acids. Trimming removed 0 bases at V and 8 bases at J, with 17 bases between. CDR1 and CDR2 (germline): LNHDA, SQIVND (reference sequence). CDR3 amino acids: CASSIERSSLDDSPLHF. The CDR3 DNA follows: TGTGCCAGTAGTATAGAACGGTCCAGCCTAGATGATTCACCCCTCCACTTT.

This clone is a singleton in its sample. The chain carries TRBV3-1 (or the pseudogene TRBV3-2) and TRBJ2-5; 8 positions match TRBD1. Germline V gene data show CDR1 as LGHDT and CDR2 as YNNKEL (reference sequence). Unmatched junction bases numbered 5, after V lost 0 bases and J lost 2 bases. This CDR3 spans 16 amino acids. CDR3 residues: CASSQDAGGWQETQYF. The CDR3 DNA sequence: TGTGCCAGCAGCCAAGACGCAGGGGGCTGGCAAGAGACCCAGTACTTC.

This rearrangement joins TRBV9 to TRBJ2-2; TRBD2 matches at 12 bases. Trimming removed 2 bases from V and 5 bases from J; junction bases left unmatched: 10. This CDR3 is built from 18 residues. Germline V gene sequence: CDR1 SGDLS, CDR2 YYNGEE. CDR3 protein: CASSVGGLAGLGTGELFF. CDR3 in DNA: TGTGCCAGCAGCGTGGGGGGACTAGCGGGTCTAGGGACCGGGGAGCTGTTTTTT.

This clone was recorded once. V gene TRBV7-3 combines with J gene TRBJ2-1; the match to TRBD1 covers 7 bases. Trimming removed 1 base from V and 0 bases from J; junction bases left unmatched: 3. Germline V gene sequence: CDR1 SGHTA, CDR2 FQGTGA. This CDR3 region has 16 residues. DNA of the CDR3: TGTGCCAGCAGCTTAAACCCAGGGGGCTCCTACAATGAGCAGTTCTTC. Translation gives CASSLNPGGSYNEQFF.

CDR3 region: CASSLLLDSYGYTF. As DNA, the CDR3 is TGTGCCAGCAGCTTATTGTTGGACAGCTATGGCTACACCTTC. V gene TRBV7-2 combines with J gene TRBJ1-2, with a possible D match to TRBD1 (6 bases). Deletions cut 2 bases from V and 4 bases from J, with 11 bases between. This CDR3 has 14 amino acids. Germline assignment: CDR1 SGHTA and CDR2 FQGNSA.

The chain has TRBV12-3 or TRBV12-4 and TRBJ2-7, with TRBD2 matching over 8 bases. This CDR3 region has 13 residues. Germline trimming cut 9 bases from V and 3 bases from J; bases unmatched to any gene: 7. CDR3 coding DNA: TGTGCCAGTAGCGGGACACCAAGCTACGAGCAGTACTTC. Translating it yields CASSGTPSYEQYF.

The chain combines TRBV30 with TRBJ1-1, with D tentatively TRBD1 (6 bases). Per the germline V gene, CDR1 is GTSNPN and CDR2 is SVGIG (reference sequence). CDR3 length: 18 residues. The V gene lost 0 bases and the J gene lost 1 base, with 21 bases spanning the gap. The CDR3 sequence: CAWSVAFTGQRKNTEAFF. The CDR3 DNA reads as TGTGCCTGGAGTGTAGCTTTCACGGGACAAAGAAAGAACACTGAAGCTTTCTTT. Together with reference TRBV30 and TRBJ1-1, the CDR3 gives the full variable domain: SQTIHQWPATLVQPVGSPLSLECTVEGTSNPNLYWYRQAAGRGLQLLFYSVGIGQISSEVPQNLSASRPQDRQFILSSKKLLLSDSGFYLCAWSVAFTGQRKNTEAFFGQGTRLTVV.

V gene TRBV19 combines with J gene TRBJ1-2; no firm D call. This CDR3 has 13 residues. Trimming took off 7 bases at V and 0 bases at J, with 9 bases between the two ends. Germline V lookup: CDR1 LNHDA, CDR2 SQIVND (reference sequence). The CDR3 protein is CASNVKPNYGYTF. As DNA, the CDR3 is TGTGCCAGTAATGTCAAGCCTAACTATGGCTACACCTTC.

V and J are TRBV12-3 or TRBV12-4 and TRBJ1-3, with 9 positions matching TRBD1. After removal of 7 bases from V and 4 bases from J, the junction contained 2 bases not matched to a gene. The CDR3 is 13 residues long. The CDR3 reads CASKGQGGNTIYF. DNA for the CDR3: TGTGCCAGCAAGGGACAGGGAGGAAACACCATATATTTT.

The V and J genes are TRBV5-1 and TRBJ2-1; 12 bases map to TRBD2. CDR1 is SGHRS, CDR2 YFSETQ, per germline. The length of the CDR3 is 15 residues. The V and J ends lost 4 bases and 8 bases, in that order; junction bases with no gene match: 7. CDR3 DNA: TGCGCCAGCAGCAAGGGACTAGCGGGCGTAGATGAGCAGTTCTTC. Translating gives CASSKGLAGVDEQFF.

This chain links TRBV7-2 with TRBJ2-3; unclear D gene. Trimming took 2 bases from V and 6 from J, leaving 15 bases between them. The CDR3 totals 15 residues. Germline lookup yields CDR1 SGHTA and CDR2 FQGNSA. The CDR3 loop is CASSLLTVRPDTQYF. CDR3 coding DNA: TGTGCCAGCAGCTTACTCACAGTCAGGCCCGATACGCAGTATTTT.

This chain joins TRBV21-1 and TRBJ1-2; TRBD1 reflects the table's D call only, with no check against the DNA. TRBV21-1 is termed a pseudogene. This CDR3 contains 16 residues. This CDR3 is CASSPEGAGGFYGYTF. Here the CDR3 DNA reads TGTGCCAGCAGCCCCGAGGGGGCAGGGGGCTTCTATGGCTACACCTTC.

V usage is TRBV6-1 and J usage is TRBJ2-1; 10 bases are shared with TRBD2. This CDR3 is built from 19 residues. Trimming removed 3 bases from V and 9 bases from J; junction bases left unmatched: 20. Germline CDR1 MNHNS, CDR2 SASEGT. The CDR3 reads CASSERASGSRSSFREQFF. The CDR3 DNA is TGTGCCAGCAGTGAGCGGGCTAGCGGGAGTAGGTCCTCATTTCGTGAGCAGTTCTTC.

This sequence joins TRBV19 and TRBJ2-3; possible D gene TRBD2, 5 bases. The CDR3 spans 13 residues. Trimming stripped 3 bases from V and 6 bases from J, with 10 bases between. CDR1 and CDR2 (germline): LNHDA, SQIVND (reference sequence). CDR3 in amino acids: CASSIGSGDTQYF. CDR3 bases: TGTGCCAGTAGTATTGGATCGGGGGATACGCAGTATTTT.